This TCR beta chain was recorded in a study of OX40 agonist ivuxolimab in advanced cancers. About this clone: What it binds is unknown.

Study-wide results and caveats: Among the lowest peripheral clonal expansion occurred in 0.1-3.0 mg/kg partial responders. Among the nonresponders, some also had low normalized T-cell clonal expansion.

Germline V gene data show CDR1 as LGHNA and CDR2 as YSLEER. This CDR3 is 14 amino acids long. V was pared by 0 bases and J by 3 bases, with 9 bases between. The table came from immunoSEQ multiplex PCR; TCRdb's copy has only in-frame clones and leaves some out. This table has about 42,000 clones, 82% appearing once. The chain has TRBV4-3 and TRBJ2-7, with D hard to call. The source of this sequence is an adult with an advanced solid tumor such as melanoma, head and neck, liver or kidney cancer. The sequencing used CD4+ or CD8+ T cells sorted from blood, collected in a trial of the OX40 agonist ivuxolimab. This CDR3 is CASSQEAHYYEQYF. The CDR3 nucleotides are TGCGCCAGCAGCCAAGAGGCCCACTACTACGAGCAGTACTTC.